A selection of T cell receptor beta chains follows, all from one sample in a study of cytomegalovirus exposure and HLA in healthy donors. This table comes from immunoSEQ multiplex PCR, and its TCRdb copy is limited to in-frame clones, with some not included. The sample yields tens of thousands of clones, about four fifths seen once. The sample consisted of PBMCs. All receptors come from a male donor in good health and CMV-seropositive. The CDR3 runs from the conserved cysteine through the conserved F or W. Each record gives: CDR3 length, D gene, clone size, J gene, V gene, CDR3 protein, CDR3 DNA. The D gene is left open where the match is weak. Clone sizes are given selectively: once, few, many, or a class where the clone is expanded.

14,TRBD1,-,TRBJ2-4,TRBV28,CASRTGGAKNIQYF,TGTGCCAGCCGTACAGGGGGAGCCAAAAACATTCAGTACTTC
15,TRBD1,-,TRBJ2-1,TRBV12-5,CASGPNNRGIDEQFF,TGTGCTAGCGGTCCAAACAACAGGGGCATCGATGAGCAGTTCTTC
15,TRBD2,once,TRBJ2-1,TRBV4-3,CASSQDERGSVEQFF,TGCGCCAGCAGCCAAGATGAGCGGGGGTCGGTTGAGCAGTTCTTC
16,TRBD2,-,TRBJ2-1,TRBV7-8,CASSQGRGGPYNEQFF,TGTGCCAGCAGCCAAGGGCGGGGGGGACCCTACAATGAGCAGTTCTTC
13,-,-,TRBJ1-2,TRBV7-6,CASSLGVGRGYTF,TGTGCCAGCAGCTTAGGGGTGGGGCGAGGCTACACCTTC
18,TRBD2,-,TRBJ2-1,TRBV5-4,CASSLEWTSGAAGDEQFF,TGTGCCAGCAGCTTGGAGTGGACTAGCGGAGCAGCTGGGGATGAGCAGTTCTTC
15,TRBD1,once,TRBJ1-5,TRBV7-8,CASSHDRGRSQPQHF,TGTGCCAGCAGCCACGACAGGGGCAGGAGTCAGCCCCAGCATTTT
15,TRBD1,-,TRBJ2-2,TRBV9,CASSVAQGASGELFF,TGTGCCAGCAGCGTAGCTCAGGGGGCGAGCGGGGAGCTGTTTTTT
14,TRBD2,-,TRBJ2-5,TRBV30,CAWSGGRGWLTQYF,TGTGCCTGGAGTGGGGGGAGGGGTTGGTTGACCCAGTACTTC
12,-,once,TRBJ1-1,TRBV7-6,CASSFSGSEAFF,TGTGCCAGCAGCTTTTCGGGATCTGAAGCTTTCTTT
14,TRBD2,-,TRBJ2-1,TRBV19,CASSTLTSGNEQFF,TGTGCCAGTAGTACCTTAACTAGCGGCAATGAGCAGTTCTTC
13,-,-,TRBJ2-2,TRBV2,CASHTANTGELFF,TGTGCCAGCCATACAGCGAACACCGGGGAGCTGTTTTTT
14,-,-,TRBJ2-2,TRBV6-6,CASIPAGNTGELFF,TGTGCCAGCATTCCAGCGGGCAACACCGGGGAGCTGTTTTTT
15,-,-,TRBJ2-7,TRBV2,CASTPLQDSSYEQYF,TGTGCCAGCACTCCCCTCCAGGATTCCTCCTACGAGCAGTACTTC
12,-,-,TRBJ1-2,TRBV19,CASSIAPGGYTF,TGTGCCAGTAGTATAGCCCCGGGGGGCTACACCTTC
15,TRBD1,few,TRBJ2-2,TRBV6-6,CASRGQGGYTGELFF,TGTGCCAGCCGTGGACAGGGCGGTTACACCGGGGAGCTGTTTTTT
17,TRBD2,-,TRBJ2-3,TRBV10-3,CAISESLAGGPSDTQYF,TGTGCCATCAGTGAGTCATTAGCGGGAGGGCCATCAGATACGCAGTATTTT
16,TRBD1,-,TRBJ2-7,TRBV14,CASSKKIGTASYEQYF,TGTGCCAGCAGCAAAAAGATCGGGACAGCATCCTACGAGCAGTACTTC
13,-,few,TRBJ2-1,TRBV19,CASMLLVYNEQFF,TGTGCCAGTATGCTTTTAGTCTACAATGAGCAGTTCTTC
12,-,few,TRBJ1-1,TRBV9,CASSPSDTEAFF,TGTGCCAGCAGCCCCTCGGACACTGAAGCTTTCTTT
15,TRBD1,-,TRBJ2-7,TRBV14,CASSSGTGDFYEQYF,TGTGCCAGCAGTTCCGGGACAGGGGACTTCTACGAGCAGTACTTC
15,TRBD2,-,TRBJ2-1,TRBV9,CASSVGLSYYNEQFF,TGTGCCAGCAGCGTGGGACTATCATATTACAATGAGCAGTTCTTC
14,TRBD1,-,TRBJ1-2,TRBV6-1,CASSKQGADYGYTF,TGTGCCAGCAGTAAACAGGGGGCTGACTATGGCTACACCTTC
14,-,-,TRBJ2-4,TRBV5-4,CASSYPGGMNIQYF,TGTGCCAGCAGCTATCCCGGGGGTATGAACATTCAGTACTTC
12,-,-,TRBJ1-5,TRBV6-1,CASRQSNQPQHF,TGTGCCAGCAGACAGAGCAATCAGCCCCAGCATTTT
15,TRBD1,-,TRBJ1-2,TRBV7-8,CASSPRQGSGYGYTF,TGTGCCAGCAGCCCGAGACAGGGGAGCGGCTATGGCTACACCTTC
13,-,-,TRBJ1-5,TRBV30,CAWSSVSNQPQHF,TGTGCCTGGAGTTCAGTTAGCAATCAGCCCCAGCATTTT
14,-,-,TRBJ2-1,TRBV10-3,CAISESVATSEQFF,TGTGCCATCAGTGAGTCGGTAGCCACCAGTGAGCAGTTCTTC
20,-,-,TRBJ1-5,TRBV4-1,CASSQPKIRELLYSNQPQHF,TGCGCCAGCAGCCAACCTAAGATCCGGGAGCTACTTTATAGCAATCAGCCCCAGCATTTT
15,TRBD1,-,TRBJ2-5,TRBV5-1,CASSNRDRGQETQYF,TGCGCCAGCAGCAACCGGGACAGGGGGCAAGAGACCCAGTACTTC
15,TRBD2,-,TRBJ2-1,TRBV6-6,CASNSGEGTYNEQFF,TGTGCCAGCAATAGCGGGGAGGGCACCTACAATGAGCAGTTCTTC
12,-,-,TRBJ2-7,TRBV7-9,CASSTPRGEQYF,TGTGCCAGCAGCACCCCCAGGGGCGAGCAGTACTTC
16,TRBD2,once,TRBJ2-4,TRBV4-1,CASSQEGAGGGDIQYF,TGCGCCAGCAGCCAAGAAGGAGCGGGAGGGGGGGACATTCAGTACTTC
15,TRBD1,-,TRBJ2-7,TRBV4-2,CASSTPGQGAYEQYF,TGTGCCAGCAGCACCCCGGGACAGGGGGCTTACGAGCAGTACTTC
12,-,-,TRBJ2-7,TRBV2,CASSEAEDEQYF,TGTGCCAGCAGTGAAGCGGAGGATGAGCAGTACTTC
16,TRBD1,-,TRBJ2-1,TRBV5-1,CASSLLLDRGGNEQFF,TGCGCCAGCAGCTTGTTATTGGACAGGGGGGGGAATGAGCAGTTCTTC
15,-,medium-sized,TRBJ2-1,TRBV4-1,CASSQDRGATNEQFF,TGCGCCAGCAGCCAAGATCGCGGGGCCACGAATGAGCAGTTCTTC